This TCR beta chain was identified in a study of identical twins (dated by TCRdb to 2016 to 2017). The study in broad terms: The study deep-sequenced TCR alpha and beta repertoires from monozygotic twins, unrelated adults of various ages and cord blood to test whether fetal clonotypes persist. To rule out contamination, replicate twin experiments were performed at different times with different library preparation protocols.

Summary of the overall study and its limitations: Out-of-frame TCR alpha sharing in monozygotic twins was systematically underestimated by recombination models, whereas sharing between unrelated individuals was in agreement with the recombination models. Zero-insertion analyses could be partly confounded by invariant T cells such as MAIT and iNKT, though diverse VJ usage argued against such confounding for most clonotypes. Abundant cord blood beta clonotypes had fewer insertions, young adult naive repertoires showed a similar but weaker trend, and memory repertoires showed no such trend. Compared with coincidental sharing between unrelated individuals, out-of-frame TCR alpha sequences shared between twins had an excess of sequences with low generation probability. In beta out-of-frame sequences, excess twin sharing was weaker, because having fewer shared sequences lowered the signal-to-noise ratio. Conclusions relied on cross-sectional statistical analysis, since the same donors could not be followed over many years.

The CDR3, from cysteine to phenylalanine, totals 13 residues. Solely the CDR3 DNA is kept, with 39 bases framed from the first base. V is reduced by 5 bases and J by 0 bases, leaving a spacing of 7 bases between them. This clonotype was counted many times. There is no known antigen for this receptor. No much larger clonotype is one base removed from it; base qualities were not supplied. Receptors were amplified or captured by 5' RACE. Sequencing relied on an Illumina HiSeq 2000. A universal primer binding site was introduced by template switching, and a unique molecular identifier was present in the final cDNA, enabling accurate counting of TCR cDNA molecules. First-strand cDNA for TCR alpha and beta chains was synthesized from specific primers in the conserved constant-segment region. To control for contamination, every cDNA library was double barcoded, receiving both a SMART-Mk sample barcode and Illumina barcodes. Two successive PCR steps introduced TruSeq adapter sequences along with Illumina sample barcodes. Sequencing of the TCR alpha and beta cDNA libraries was done on the Illumina HiSeq platform using custom primers. As for the authors' bioinformatics: Raw reads were processed with MiGEC to extract unique molecular identifiers, and MiXCR was used to determine CDR3 positions. Recombination models were inferred per individual with the repgenHMM and IGoR tools using an EM algorithm. Shared clonotype analysis was performed with the tcR package in R, normalizing sharing by the product of cloneset sizes. To study raw recombination free of thymic and clonal selection effects, out-of-frame nonproductive sequences were analyzed. TCRdb reprocessing: public reads trimmed at Q25 with fastp, clones called with MiXCR, in-frame beta chains kept. Every entry covers one CDR3 protein and lists the most common genes and DNA from its rows. These V and J calls are TCRdb output, not the study's own analysis. The sample records a few hundred thousand distinct CDR3 sequences, roughly an eighth of which are singletons. The top ten clones comprise 0.8% to 1% of the sample.

Every donor was a healthy Caucasian. Three pairs of female monozygotic twins, all aged about 18 to 30 years, were included in the twin cohort. Positive isolation kits from Invitrogen were used to isolate the CD4+ and CD8+ T cell populations. The sample was also linked to a second study, of yellow fever vaccine responses in identical twins. That second publication adds: The T cell response to vaccination in identical twins was reported by the authors to appear partly convergent and partly personalized. Focusing on identical twins, the study followed the T cell clones that responded to the vaccine, and did so with precision.

This chain is built from TRBV12-3 or TRBV12-4 and TRBJ1-2; the D gene remains uncertain. The receptor was derived from a woman aged 18-29 years in good health. Sequencing was performed on CD4+ T cells sorted from blood. CDR3 sequence: CASSRGTNYGYTF. In nucleotide form, the sequence is TGTGCCAGCAGTCGCGGGACTAACTATGGCTACACCTTC.